These T cell receptor beta chains were read from a single sample in a study of cytomegalovirus exposure and HLA in healthy donors. TCRdb keeps only in-frame clones here, not all; method: immunoSEQ multiplex PCR. The table records about 99,000 clones, over 65% of them present only once. The sample was PBMCs. The source of these receptors is a middle-aged man in good health and CMV-seronegative. Both conserved end residues are trimmed from each CDR3. Fields, in order: V gene, clone size, D gene, J gene, CDR3 protein. A D gene is named only where the DNA matches it firmly. Clone size is shown for a subset of rows, as once, few, many or a class of expanded clone.

TRBV6-6	medium-sized	.	TRBJ2-5	ASSYSIAGTQY
TRBV7-9	.	TRBD2	TRBJ2-3	ASSWSGLATDTQY
TRBV6-5	few	TRBD2	TRBJ2-2	ASSILAGTGELF
TRBV9	.	TRBD1	TRBJ1-2	ASSVGRTGGPNYGYT
TRBV7-2	.	TRBD2	TRBJ2-3	ASSLLAGGTDTQY
TRBV28	.	.	TRBJ1-3	ASSFELSLISGNTIY
TRBV10-3	.	.	TRBJ2-3	AIRGERARSTDTQY
TRBV19	once	TRBD1	TRBJ2-7	ASTPTGGFGEQY
TRBV5-1	.	TRBD2	TRBJ2-5	ASSRGTSGQETQY
TRBV7-6	few	TRBD1	TRBJ2-1	ASSFTGGGDEQF
TRBV28	.	.	TRBJ2-7	ASSLIALLGPYEQY
TRBV14	.	TRBD1	TRBJ1-2	ASSKGQGADYGYT